The source of this T cell receptor (beta chain) is a study of human T cells and chemical hapten exposure. The study, taken as a whole, reports: Controls formed significantly fewer large CDR3 similarity clusters than expanded TCRs did.

To note about this clonotype: Its cognate antigen is unknown.

Time point: patch test 2, 6 weeks after DPC sensitization. Treatment of the sample: therapeutic diphenylcyclopropenone sensitization with weekly scalp DPC. Unique molecular identifiers were attached to individual cDNA molecules within the library. TCRdb reanalysed the RACE reads using MiXCR and keeps one entry per CDR3 protein. This sample has tens of thousands of distinct CDR3 sequences, with 9.5% to 12% found just once. The V end was cut by 1 base, the J end by 5 bases, with 10 bases between. Germline V CDR1 and CDR2: SGHNT, YYREEE (reference sequence). There are 13 residues in the CDR3. This chain joins TRBV5-4 and TRBJ2-7, with D possibly TRBD1 on 6 matching bases. This specimen was whole blood, taken in connection with sensitization to the hapten diphenylcyclopropenone (DPC). The origin of this receptor is a man aged 40-49 years with alopecia areata. Some clones in this sample may be carry-over from other donors' samples. In nucleotides, the CDR3 is TGTGCCAGCAGCTTGAAGGGGGTTGACGAGCAGTACGTC. It is translated as CASSLKGVDEQYV.